The following is a TCR beta chain sequence with its context. The antigen is undetermined. The data derive from a study of shared clonotypes between healthy human individuals. Study-wide findings and caveats: With a handful of donors compared, around 4.7% of naive CD4 clonotypes were shared.

V lost 4 bases to trimming and J lost 0 bases, with 8 bases between them. The CDR3 runs 14 residues. The V gene's germline CDR1 is SGHNT and CDR2 YYREEE (reference sequence). Tens of thousands of T cell genomes, or roughly 200 ng DNA, went into the sorted-subset replicate PCRs. Profiling relied on immunoSEQ multiplex PCR, and the TCRdb table lists in-frame clones only, not all of them. The sample records about 1.5 million clones, 95% to 99% being singletons. The origin of this receptor is a man aged 25-45 years in good health. The specimen was naive CD4+ T cells sorted from blood. The subset is: CD45RA+ positively selected. The rearrangement links TRBV5-4 to TRBJ2-1; D is ambiguous. CDR3 protein: CASSLRPSYNEQFF. The CDR3 bases are TGTGCCAGCAGCCTAAGGCCCTCCTACAATGAGCAGTTCTTC. The whole variable domain, filled in from reference TRBV5-4 and TRBJ2-1, reads ETGVTQSPTHLIKTRGQQVTLRCSSQSGHNTVSWYQQALGQGPQFIFQYYREEENGRGNFPPRFSGLQFPNYSSELNVNALELDDSALYLCASSLRPSYNEQFFGPGTRLTVL.